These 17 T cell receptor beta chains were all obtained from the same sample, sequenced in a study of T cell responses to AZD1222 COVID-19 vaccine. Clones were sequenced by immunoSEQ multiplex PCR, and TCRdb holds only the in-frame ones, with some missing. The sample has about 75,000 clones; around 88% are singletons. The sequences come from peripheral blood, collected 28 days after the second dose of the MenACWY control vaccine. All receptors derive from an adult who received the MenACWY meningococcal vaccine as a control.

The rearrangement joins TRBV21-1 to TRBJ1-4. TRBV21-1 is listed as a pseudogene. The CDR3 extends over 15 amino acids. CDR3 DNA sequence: TGTGCCAGCGGTCCAGGACGCCCGCCTAATGAAAAACTGTTTTTT. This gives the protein CASGPGRPPNEKLFF.

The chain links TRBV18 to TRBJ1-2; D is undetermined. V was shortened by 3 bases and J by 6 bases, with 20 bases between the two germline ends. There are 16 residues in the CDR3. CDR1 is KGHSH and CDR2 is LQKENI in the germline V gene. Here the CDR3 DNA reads TGTGCCAGCTCACCCTCGCTCCGGGAGGACCAGGATGGCTACACCTTC. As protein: CASSPSLREDQDGYTF.

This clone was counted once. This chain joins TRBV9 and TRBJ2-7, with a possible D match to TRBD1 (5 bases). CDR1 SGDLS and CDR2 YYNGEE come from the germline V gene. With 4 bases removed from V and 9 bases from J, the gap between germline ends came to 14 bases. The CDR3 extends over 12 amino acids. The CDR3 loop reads CASSTVGGAQYF. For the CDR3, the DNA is TGTGCCAGCAGCACGGTAGGTGGGGCGCAGTACTTC.

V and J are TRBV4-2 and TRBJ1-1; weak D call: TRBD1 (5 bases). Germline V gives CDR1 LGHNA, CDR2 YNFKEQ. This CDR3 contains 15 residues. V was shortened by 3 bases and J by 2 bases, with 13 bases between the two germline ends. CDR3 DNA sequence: TGTGCCAGCAGCCAGCTCCGGGGCATCAACACTGAAGCTTTCTTT. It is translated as CASSQLRGINTEAFF.

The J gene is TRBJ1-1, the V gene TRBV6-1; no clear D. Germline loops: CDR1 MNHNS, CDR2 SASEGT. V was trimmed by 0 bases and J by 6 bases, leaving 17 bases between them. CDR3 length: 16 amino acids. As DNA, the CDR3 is TGTGCCAGCAGTGAAGCCCCCATGAGGGCAAACGCTGAAGCTTTCTTT. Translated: CASSEAPMRANAEAFF.

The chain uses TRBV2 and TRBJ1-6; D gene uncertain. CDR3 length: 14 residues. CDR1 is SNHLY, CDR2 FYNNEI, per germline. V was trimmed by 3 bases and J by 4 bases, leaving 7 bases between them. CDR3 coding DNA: TGTGCCAGCAGTGAGGGCCTTTATAATTCACCCCTCCACTTT. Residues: CASSEGLYNSPLHF.

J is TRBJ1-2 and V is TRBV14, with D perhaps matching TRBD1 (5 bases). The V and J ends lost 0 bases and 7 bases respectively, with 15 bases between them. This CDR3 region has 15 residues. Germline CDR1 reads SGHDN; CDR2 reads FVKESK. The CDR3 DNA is TGTGCCAGCAGCCAAGAATACGGGGGGGAAGGTGGCTACACCTTC. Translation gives CASSQEYGGEGGYTF.

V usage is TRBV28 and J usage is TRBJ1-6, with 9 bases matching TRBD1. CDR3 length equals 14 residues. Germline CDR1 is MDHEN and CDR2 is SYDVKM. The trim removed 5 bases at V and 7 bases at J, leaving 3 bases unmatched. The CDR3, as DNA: TGTGCCAGCAGTCAGGACAGGGGAAATTCACCCCTCCACTTT. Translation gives CASSQDRGNSPLHF.

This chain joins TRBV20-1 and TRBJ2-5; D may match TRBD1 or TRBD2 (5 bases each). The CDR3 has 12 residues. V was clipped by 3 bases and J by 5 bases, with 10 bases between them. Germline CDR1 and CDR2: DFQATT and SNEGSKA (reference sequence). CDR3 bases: TGCAGTGCTAGTGGGTGGGGGGAGACCCAGTACTTC. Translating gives CSASGWGETQYF.

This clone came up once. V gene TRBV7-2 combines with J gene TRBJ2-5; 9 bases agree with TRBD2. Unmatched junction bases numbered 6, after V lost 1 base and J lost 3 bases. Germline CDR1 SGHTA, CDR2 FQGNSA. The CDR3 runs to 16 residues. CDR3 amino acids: CASSLDSASGEETQYF. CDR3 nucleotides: TGTGCCAGCAGCTTAGATTCGGCTAGCGGGGAAGAGACCCAGTACTTC.

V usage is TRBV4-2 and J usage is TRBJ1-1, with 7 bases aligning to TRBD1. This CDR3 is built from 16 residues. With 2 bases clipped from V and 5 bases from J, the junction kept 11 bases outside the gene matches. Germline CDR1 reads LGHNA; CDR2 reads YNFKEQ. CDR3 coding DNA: TGTGCCAGCAGCCAAACCGCAGGGGGGGGGCGAACTGAAGCTTTCTTT. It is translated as CASSQTAGGGRTEAFF.

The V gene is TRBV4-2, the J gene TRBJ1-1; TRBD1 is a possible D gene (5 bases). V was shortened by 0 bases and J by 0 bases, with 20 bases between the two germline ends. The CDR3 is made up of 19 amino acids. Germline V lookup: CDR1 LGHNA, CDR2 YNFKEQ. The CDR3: CASSQDNGGSGAMNTEAFF. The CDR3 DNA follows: TGTGCCAGCAGCCAAGATAATGGGGGTTCCGGGGCTATGAACACTGAAGCTTTCTTT.

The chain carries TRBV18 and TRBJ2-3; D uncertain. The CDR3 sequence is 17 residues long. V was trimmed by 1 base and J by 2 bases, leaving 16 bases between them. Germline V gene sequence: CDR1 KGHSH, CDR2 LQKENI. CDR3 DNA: TGTGCCAGCTCACCACTCCCCGTGGGGTACGTCACAGATACGCAGTATTTT. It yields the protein CASSPLPVGYVTDTQYF.

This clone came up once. CDR3 in DNA: TGTGCCAGCAGCTCTACCCAGGAGCTGTTTTTT. It yields the protein CASSSTQELFF. V and J are TRBV5-4 and TRBJ2-2, with no clear D. Germline V gene data show CDR1 as SGHNT and CDR2 as YYREEE (reference sequence). Trimming left V 3 bases short and J 10 bases short, with 7 bases between. The CDR3 is made up of 11 amino acids.

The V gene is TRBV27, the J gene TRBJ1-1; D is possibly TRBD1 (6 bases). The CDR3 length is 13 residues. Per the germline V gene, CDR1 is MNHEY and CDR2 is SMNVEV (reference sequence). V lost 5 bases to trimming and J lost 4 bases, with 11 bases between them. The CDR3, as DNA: TGTGCCAGCAGTGGGGGCGGAGGCACTGAAGCTTTCTTT. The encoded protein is CASSGGGGTEAFF.

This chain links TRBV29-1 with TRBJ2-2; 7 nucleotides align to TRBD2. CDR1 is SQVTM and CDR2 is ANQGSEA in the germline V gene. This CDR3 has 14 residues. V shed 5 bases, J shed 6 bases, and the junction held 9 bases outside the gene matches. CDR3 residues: CSVRTSLSAGELFF. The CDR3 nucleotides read TGCAGCGTTCGGACTAGTTTATCGGCCGGGGAGCTGTTTTTT.

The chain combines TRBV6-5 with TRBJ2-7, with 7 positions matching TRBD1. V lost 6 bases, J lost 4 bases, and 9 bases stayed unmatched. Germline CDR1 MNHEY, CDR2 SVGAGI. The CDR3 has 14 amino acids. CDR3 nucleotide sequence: TGTGCCAGCAGAGGGACAGCAAAACCGTACGAGCAGTACTTC. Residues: CASRGTAKPYEQYF.